Presented here are 5 T cell receptor beta chains from one specimen sequenced in a study of T cells expressing NK-cell markers. TCRdb reanalyzed the 5' RACE reads, giving one entry per CDR3 protein sequence and no DNA. This sample's table has under 500,000 distinct CDR3 sequences. Specimen: blood T cells: a sorted CD56 or NKG2C T cell subset, CD4+ or CD8+ T cells, or bulk PBMC T cells (not recorded which). Receptor source: a woman aged 18 to 75 in good health.

The CDR3 sequence is CASSGGRGGHGDTQYF. The chain links TRBV9 to TRBJ2-3; TCRdb's D gene call, TRBD2, goes unchecked for lack of DNA. Germline V gives CDR1 SGDLS, CDR2 YYNGEE. CDR3 size: 16 residues.

The chain is built from TRBV20-1 and TRBJ1-4. The CDR3 runs 12 residues. From germline, CDR1 is DFQATT and CDR2 SNEGSKA (reference sequence). The CDR3 loop reads CSAVRSNEKLFF.

The rearrangement uses TRBV20-1 and TRBJ2-1; the TCRdb call, TRBD1, lacks DNA for checking. The CDR3 has 14 amino acids. CDR1 is DFQATT and CDR2 is SNEGSKA in the germline V gene (reference sequence). This chain's CDR3 is CSAALGRADNEQFF.

The chain recombines TRBV11-2 with TRBJ2-1; TCRdb's assignment of TRBD1 cannot be checked, as there is no DNA. The CDR3 consists of 17 residues. From germline, CDR1 is SGHAT and CDR2 FQNNGV. The CDR3 is CASSLIGTVALYNEQFF.

The chain joins TRBV25-1 to TRBJ2-3; TCRdb names TRBD2, which stays unverified in the absence of DNA. CDR1 is MGHDK, CDR2 SYGVNS, per germline. The CDR3 contains 13 residues. The CDR3 loop reads CASTSRNTDTQYF.